These 14 T cell receptor beta chains were sequenced from one sample in a study of blood T cell repertoires in COVID-19. Sequenced by immunoSEQ multiplex PCR; TCRdb stores in-frame clones only, minus some. Among about 59,000 clones listed, around 87% were seen once. Sequencing was done on a sample of peripheral blood. Receptors were obtained from a man aged 55 to 70 with active or convalescent COVID-19.

CDR3 nucleotides: TGTGCCAGCAGCTCTAAGCCGACAGCTAACTATGGCTACACCTTC. This encodes CASSSKPTANYGYTF. The chain links TRBV7-8 to TRBJ1-2; possible D gene TRBD1, 5 bases. The CDR3 covers 15 residues. Trimming stripped 4 bases from V and 0 bases from J, with 12 bases between. The germline V gene has CDR1 SGHVS and CDR2 FQNEAQ.

V and J are TRBV18 and TRBJ2-1; D is possibly TRBD2 (6 bases). The CDR3 is 14 amino acids. V lost 3 bases, J lost 3 bases, and 9 bases lay in between. Germline assignment: CDR1 KGHSH and CDR2 LQKENI. DNA for the CDR3: TGTGCCAGCTCACCGGGCGGGAACTACAATGAGCAGTTCTTC. This codes for CASSPGGNYNEQFF.

CDR3 residues: CASSLTYMGQGANYGYTF. The CDR3 DNA follows: TGTGCCAGCAGCTTAACCTACATGGGACAGGGAGCTAACTATGGCTACACCTTC. The chain is built from TRBV7-2 and TRBJ1-2; 9 nucleotides match TRBD1. From germline, CDR1 is SGHTA and CDR2 FQGNSA. CDR3 length equals 18 residues. V was clipped by 2 bases and J by 0 bases; unmatched bases: 10.

This chain links TRBV6-5 with TRBJ1-6, with D possibly TRBD1 on 6 matching bases. Between the trimmed V and J ends, which lost 5 bases and 6 bases, there was a span of 8 bases. The germline gives CDR1 MNHEY, CDR2 SVGAGI. This CDR3 has 13 residues. Here the CDR3 reads CASSRTANSPLHF. The CDR3 DNA reads TGTGCCAGCAGTCGGACAGCTAATTCACCCCTCCACTTT.

The chain recombines TRBV29-1 with TRBJ1-4, with 10 bases lining up with TRBD1. CDR1 SQVTM and CDR2 ANQGSEA come from the germline V gene. This CDR3 contains 13 residues. V trimming: 4 bases; J trimming: 5 bases; junction bases outside the gene matches: 1. CDR3 coding DNA: TGCAGCGTTGCGGGACAGGGGAATGAAAAACTGTTTTTT. Protein product: CSVAGQGNEKLFF.

V gene TRBV6-5 combines with J gene TRBJ2-5; 9 bases line up with TRBD2. The germline CDR1 and CDR2 sequences are MNHEY and SVGAGI. The CDR3 loop spans 15 amino acids. Trimming removed 6 bases from V and 4 bases from J; junction bases left unmatched: 9. The CDR3 spells CASRRGGAGRETQYF. The DNA for the CDR3 is TGTGCCAGCAGACGCGGGGGGGCGGGGAGAGAGACCCAGTACTTC.

V and J are TRBV2 and TRBJ2-7; 14 nucleotides align to TRBD2. The CDR3 sequence is 13 residues long. Germline CDR1 reads SNHLY; CDR2 reads FYNNEI. J gave up 7 bases and V 8 bases, and 4 bases lay outside the gene matches. The CDR3 loop is CASGTSGSREQYF. The CDR3 region has the DNA TGTGCCAGCGGGACTAGCGGGAGTCGGGAGCAGTACTTC.

This chain uses TRBV29-1 with TRBJ1-2, with D unresolved. There are 13 residues in the CDR3. Trimming took 1 base from V and 2 from J, leaving 8 bases between them. Germline V gives CDR1 SQVTM, CDR2 ANQGSEA. CDR3 loop: CSVEAQANYGYTF. CDR3 DNA: TGCAGCGTTGAAGCCCAGGCAAACTATGGCTACACCTTC.

The V gene is TRBV9, the J gene TRBJ1-1, with D perhaps matching TRBD1 (6 bases). V lost 1 base and J lost 6, with 10 bases in between. From germline, CDR1 is SGDLS and CDR2 YYNGEE. This CDR3 spans 13 amino acids. For the CDR3, the DNA is TGTGCCAGCAGCGTAATGGGGGGGCCTGAAGCTTTCTTT. Protein: CASSVMGGPEAFF.

The chain links TRBV24-1 to TRBJ2-2; a weak D match, TRBD1 (5 bases). In germline, CDR1 is KGHDR, CDR2 SFDVKD. V gave up 3 bases and J gave up 1 base, with 11 bases separating them. The CDR3 runs 16 residues. The chain's CDR3 is CATSDVGHMNTGELFF. CDR3 bases: TGTGCCACCAGTGATGTTGGACACATGAACACCGGGGAGCTGTTTTTT.

In its sample, this clone was seen once. V usage is TRBV7-6 and J usage is TRBJ2-7, with 9 bases matching TRBD1. Germline CDR1 reads SGHVS; CDR2 reads FNYEAQ. V trimming: 3 bases; J trimming: 2 bases; junction bases outside the gene matches: 5. This CDR3 has 15 amino acids. The CDR3 DNA reads as TGTGCCAGCAGCTTCTCGGGACAGGGCGCCTACGAGCAGTACTTC. It translates to CASSFSGQGAYEQYF.

The CDR3 DNA is TGTGCCAGCAGTTCGCAGGGTTCCCCGCGGAAAGAGACCCAGTACTTC. This translates into CASSSQGSPRKETQYF. This chain connects TRBV5-5 to TRBJ2-5, with D perhaps TRBD1 (5 bases). Trimming removed 5 bases at V and 3 bases at J, with 20 bases between. The CDR3 has 16 residues. Germline V lookup: CDR1 SGHKS, CDR2 YYEKEE (reference sequence).

This chain joins TRBV19 and TRBJ2-1; 8 nucleotides line up with TRBD1. The CDR3 consists of 14 residues. Germline CDR1 is LNHDA and CDR2 is SQIVND (reference sequence). Trimming removed 6 bases from V and 4 bases from J; junction bases left unmatched: 5. The CDR3 protein is CASSLRTGYNEQFF. The CDR3 DNA reads as TGTGCCAGTAGCCTGCGGACAGGGTACAATGAGCAGTTCTTC.

The chain couples TRBV5-1 to TRBJ1-2, with TRBD1 as a possible D gene (6 bases). V lost 2 bases, J lost 3 bases, and 14 bases lay in between. Germline CDR1 and CDR2: SGHRS and YFSETQ. CDR3 length: 15 residues. This CDR3 is CASSFTGFLDYGYTF. The CDR3 nucleotides read TGCGCCAGCAGCTTTACAGGGTTTCTCGACTATGGCTACACCTTC.